The count of the clone carrying this T cell receptor beta chain is one. TCRdb's table, derived via immunoSEQ multiplex PCR, lists solely in-frame clones and lacks some. The table includes approximately 160,000 clones, approximately 92% detected once. The entry originates in a study of control samples from healthy donors and cancer patients. The CDR3 covers 12 residues. Trimming pared 6 bases from V and 6 bases from J, leaving 9 bases between. This clonotype was obtained from a woman aged 60 to 75 in good health. The rearrangement links TRBV12-3 or TRBV12-4 to TRBJ1-5; D gene unclear. Input material: blood. CDR3 amino acids: CASSPVGQPQHF. In nucleotides, the CDR3 is TGTGCCAGCAGCCCCGTAGGTCAGCCCCAGCATTTT.